The 29 T cell receptor beta chains presented below share a single source sample, sequenced in a study of HIV-infected children after antiretroviral therapy interruption (dated by TCRdb to between 2018 and 2020). What the treatment or condition label conveys for this sample: PENTA 11 planned treatment interruption arm or continuous ART arm. Libraries were made using 3' RACE. The instrument given in TCRdb is Illumina MiSeq. TCR libraries were built from RNA using a 3' RACE protocol with unique molecular identifiers to correct PCR amplification bias. TCRdb handled the public reads itself, with Q25 trimming in fastp and clone calling in MiXCR, and kept productive beta chains. Merged by CDR3 protein, the rows form single entries marked with the most common genes and DNA. This sample holds roughly 46,000 distinct CDR3 sequences; around 4.7% were observed only once. The ten largest clones take up 0.6% to 0.85% of the sample.

The sample consisted of CD45RA+ CD4+ T cells from PBMCs, pooled from several time points, taken from a donor given antiretroviral therapy, either interrupted or continuous. The meaning of the sample's cell subset or site label: naive CD4+ CD45RA+ CD45RO- T cells. The receptors come from a pool of human donors with HIV.

This clonotype was counted a few times. The chain couples TRBV12-3 or TRBV12-4 to TRBJ1-6; maybe TRBD1 (5 bases). With 4 bases removed from V and 10 bases from J, the gap between germline ends came to 14 bases. There are 14 residues in the CDR3. For the CDR3, the DNA is TGTGCCAGCAGTTCGCAGGGTAACCTATCACCCCTCCACTTT. Translated, it gives CASSSQGNLSPLHF.

This clonotype was counted ten times or more. The chain carries TRBV18 and TRBJ2-7, with TRBD1 matching over 10 bases. V was pared by 3 bases and J by 4 bases, with 6 bases of the junction left unmatched. The CDR3 has 15 amino acids. The V gene's germline CDR1 is KGHSH and CDR2 LQKENI. The CDR3 DNA reads TGTGCCAGCTCACCTGGAGGGACAGGGGAATACGAGCAGTACTTC. This sequence encodes CASSPGGTGEYEQYF. The full variable domain, with the rest looked up from reference TRBV18 and TRBJ2-7, is NAGVMQNPRHLVRRRGQEARLRCSPMKGHSHVYWYRQLPEEGLKFMVYLQKENIIDESGMPKERFSAEFPKEGPSILRIQQVVRGDSAAYFCASSPGGTGEYEQYFGPGTRLTVT.

This clonotype showed up many times. The chain uses TRBV5-1 and TRBJ2-6; 9 bases agree with TRBD1. CDR1 SGHRS and CDR2 YFSETQ come from the germline V gene. Unmatched junction bases numbered 6, after V lost 6 bases and J lost 2 bases. The CDR3 contains 16 residues. CDR3 coding DNA: TGCGCCAGCACGGACAGGGGACAGCCTGGGGCCAACGTCCTGACTTTC. This codes for CASTDRGQPGANVLTF. Using reference TRBV5-1 and TRBJ2-6 for the parts outside the CDR3, the full variable domain is KAGVTQTPRYLIKTRGQQVTLSCSPISGHRSVSWYQQTPGQGLQFLFEYFSETQRNKGNFPGRFSGRQFSNSRSEMNVSTLELGDSALYLCASTDRGQPGANVLTFGAGSRLTVL.

The table lists this clonotype with many counts. The chain combines TRBV18 with TRBJ2-7, with a weak D call TRBD2 (6 bases). Trimming took 1 base from V and 7 from J, leaving 8 bases between them. The CDR3 runs 12 residues. The germline gives CDR1 KGHSH, CDR2 LQKENI. The CDR3 coding sequence is TGTGCCAGCTCACCACAGGGAGGTGAGCAGTACTTC. This translates into CASSPQGGEQYF.

This clonotype has only a few counts. The J gene is TRBJ2-1, the V gene TRBV5-1; TRBD1 is a possible D gene (5 bases). The germline V and J ends were trimmed by 0 bases and 7 bases, with 11 bases remaining between them. The CDR3 spans 14 residues. CDR1 is SGHRS, CDR2 YFSETQ, per germline. CDR3 sequence reads: CASSLGQGMNEQFF. In nucleotides, the CDR3 is TGCGCCAGCAGCTTGGGCCAGGGTATGAATGAGCAGTTCTTC.

This clonotype was observed many times. This rearrangement joins TRBV5-1 to TRBJ2-7; no firm D call. This CDR3 contains 13 residues. The V and J ends lost 5 bases and 2 bases respectively, with 11 bases between them. The germline V gene has CDR1 SGHRS and CDR2 YFSETQ. CDR3 sequence (DNA): TGCGCCAGCAGGGCCCCGGCAACCTACGAGCAGTACTTC. This gives the protein CASRAPATYEQYF.

This clonotype showed up just a few times. V is TRBV12-3 or TRBV12-4 and J is TRBJ2-1, with a tentative D call TRBD2 (6 bases). The CDR3 has 14 residues. The V and J ends lost 3 bases and 7 bases respectively, with 13 bases between them. The CDR3 nucleotides are TGTGCCAGCAGTTTTTGGTTCGGGGGTAATGAGCAGTTCTTC. It is translated as CASSFWFGGNEQFF.

This clonotype showed up many times. This sequence joins TRBV11-2 and TRBJ2-1; 7 nucleotides agree with TRBD1. Looked up from germline, CDR1 is SGHAT and CDR2 is FQNNGV. The CDR3 is made up of 14 amino acids. V shed 4 bases, J shed 4 bases, and the junction held 4 bases outside the gene matches. CDR3 DNA: TGTGCCAGCAGCTCGCTGACAGGGTACAATGAGCAGTTCTTC. Its protein is CASSSLTGYNEQFF. The full variable domain, in which reference TRBV11-2 and TRBJ2-1 provide the parts outside the CDR3, is EAGVAQSPRYKIIEKRQSVAFWCNPISGHATLYWYQQILGQGPKLLIQFQNNGVVDDSQLPKDRFSAERLKGVDSTLKIQPAKLEDSAVYLCASSSLTGYNEQFFGPGTRLTVL.

V and J are TRBV28 and TRBJ1-2; perhaps TRBD1 as D (5 bases). The CDR3 is 15 residues long. With 3 bases removed from V and 0 bases from J, the gap between germline ends came to 11 bases. The germline CDR1 and CDR2 sequences are MDHEN and SYDVKM. The CDR3 reads CASSFLSGANYGYTF. CDR3 coding DNA: TGTGCCAGCAGTTTCCTTTCGGGGGCTAACTATGGCTACACCTTC.

The J gene is TRBJ2-7, the V gene TRBV6-6; possibly TRBD1 for D (6 bases). Trimming removed 4 bases from V and 4 bases from J, with 14 bases in between. The V gene's germline CDR1 is MNHNY and CDR2 SVGAGI (reference sequence). CDR3 length: 14 amino acids. CDR3 protein: CASSSPGQQYEQYF. The CDR3 nucleotides read TGTGCCAGCAGTTCCCCCGGACAGCAGTACGAGCAGTACTTC.

This clonotype has ten or more counts. CDR3 bases: TGTGCCAGCAGTTTCCAGGGGACAAAGTCTCTAGCCAAAAACATTCAGTACTTC. Translating gives CASSFQGTKSLAKNIQYF. V is TRBV12-3 or TRBV12-4 and J is TRBJ2-4; a weak D match, TRBD1 (6 bases). Trimming stripped 3 bases from V and 0 bases from J, with 18 bases between. The CDR3 loop spans 18 amino acids.

There are many counts of this clonotype. This chain links TRBV5-4 with TRBJ2-5; D may be TRBD2 (6 bases). The CDR3 consists of 15 residues. Trimming pared 3 bases from V and 1 base from J, leaving 13 bases between. Germline-derived CDR1 and CDR2 are SGHNT and YYREEE (reference sequence). The CDR3: CASSSEGTGQETQYF. The CDR3 DNA reads TGTGCCAGCAGCTCGGAAGGGACTGGCCAAGAGACCCAGTACTTC.

This clonotype was recorded at least ten times. The chain is built from TRBV7-8 and TRBJ2-5; 12 bases align to TRBD2. V was pared by 4 bases and J by 5 bases, with 5 bases of the junction left unmatched. This CDR3 is 15 amino acids long. Looked up from germline, CDR1 is SGHVS and CDR2 is FQNEAQ. As DNA, the CDR3 is TGTGCCAGCAGCTCTAGCGGGGGGGCACGGGAGACCCAGTACTTC. Translating it yields CASSSSGGARETQYF.

This clonotype is medium-sized in the sample. CDR3 bases: TGCAGTGCTAGAGGCCAACCGGGGGTGGAGGAGCAGTACTTC. Translating gives CSARGQPGVEEQYF. The V gene is TRBV20-1, the J gene TRBJ2-7, with TRBD2 as a possible D gene (6 bases). Trimming cost V 1 base and J 7 bases, with 17 bases left between them. Germline values: CDR1 DFQATT, CDR2 SNEGSKA (reference sequence). This CDR3 spans 14 amino acids.

This clonotype was detected many times. The junction does not match germline at one end; this may be a read error. The chain is built from TRBV6-5 and TRBJ2-7, with D tentatively TRBD1 (5 bases). Germline loops: CDR1 MNHEY, CDR2 SVGAGI. CDR3 size: 13 residues. The CDR3 DNA sequence: TGTGCCAGCAGTTCACAGGAGACCTACGCGCAGTACTTC. Translating gives CASSSQETYAQYF.

This clonotype is deemed medium-sized. This chain joins TRBV29-1 and TRBJ1-5; no definite D call. Between the trimmed V and J ends, which lost 0 bases and 6 bases, there was a span of 6 bases. Per germline, CDR1 SQVTM and CDR2 ANQGSEA. The CDR3 has 12 amino acids. CDR3 coding DNA: TGCAGCGTTGAAGATCCAGGTCAGCCCCAGCATTTT. It is translated as CSVEDPGQPQHF.

The table lists this clonotype with a few counts. CDR3 in amino acids: CASARENLDTEAFF. The CDR3 nucleotides are TGTGCCAGCGCCAGGGAGAACTTGGACACTGAAGCTTTCTTT. V and J are TRBV9 and TRBJ1-1; tentatively, D is TRBD1 (5 bases). Deletions cut 7 bases from V and 3 bases from J, with 16 bases between. The CDR3 contains 14 residues. CDR1 and CDR2 (germline): SGDLS, YYNGEE.

The chain combines TRBV7-9 with TRBJ1-5, with 8 bases lining up with TRBD1. Germline assignment: CDR1 SEHNR and CDR2 FQNEAQ (reference sequence). This CDR3 contains 16 residues. J lost 4 bases, V lost 5 bases, and 10 bases had no gene match. DNA of the CDR3: TGTGCCAGCAGCCCACACGGGACAGGCCTTAATCAGCCCCAGCATTTT. This encodes CASSPHGTGLNQPQHF.

This clonotype was detected many times. The V call is TRBV7-2, the J call TRBJ1-2; D perhaps matches TRBD1 (5 bases). This CDR3 is 13 amino acids long. Between the trimmed V and J ends, which lost 1 base and 9 bases, there was a span of 12 bases. CDR1 SGHTA and CDR2 FQGNSA come from the germline V gene. In nucleotides, the CDR3 is TGTGCCAGCAGCTTAGGGAGGGGAGGGAGCTACACCTTC. Amino acids: CASSLGRGGSYTF.

This clonotype was counted at least ten times. An end of the junction differs from the germline gene, which may be a read error. J is TRBJ2-1 and V is TRBV7-2; tentatively, D is TRBD1 (5 bases). The CDR3 covers 14 residues. Germline CDR1 and CDR2: SGHTA and FQGNSA. This CDR3 is CASSLQGPYNEQFF. Written as DNA, the CDR3 is TGTGCCAGCAGCTTACAGGGCCCCTATAATGAGCAGTTCTTC.

There are many counts of this clonotype. The rearrangement joins TRBV20-1 to TRBJ1-4; 9 bases match TRBD1. V shed 6 bases and J 8 bases; nucleotides not matched to a gene: 10. The CDR3 length is 14 residues. CDR1 is DFQATT, CDR2 SNEGSKA, per germline (reference sequence). The CDR3 loop is CSAPNRGREEKLFF. CDR3 DNA: TGCAGTGCCCCGAACAGGGGGCGAGAAGAAAAACTGTTTTTT.

This clonotype was counted ten times or more. The genes are TRBV5-1 and TRBJ2-3; D remains unclear. Germline V CDR1 and CDR2: SGHRS, YFSETQ. V was pared by 0 bases and J by 2 bases, with 4 bases between. The CDR3 extends over 13 amino acids. The CDR3 spells CASSLEATDTQYF. The CDR3 nucleotides are TGCGCCAGCAGCTTGGAGGCCACAGATACGCAGTATTTT.

This clonotype was seen at least ten times. J is TRBJ1-5 and V is TRBV12-3 or TRBV12-4; the D gene is possibly TRBD1 (5 bases). V lost 6 bases and J lost 3, with 9 bases in between. This CDR3 is 13 amino acids long. The CDR3 is CASRGVVNQPQHF. CDR3 DNA: TGTGCCAGCAGAGGGGTCGTCAATCAGCCCCAGCATTTT.

This clonotype has more than one count but fewer than ten. The rearrangement links TRBV6-1 to TRBJ2-7; D is uncertain. Germline V gene lookup returns CDR1 MNHNS and CDR2 SASEGT. The ends were cut back, 1 base at V and 2 bases at J, with 6 bases in the middle. This CDR3 is built from 13 residues. The CDR3 region is CASSEGATYEQYF. CDR3 bases: TGTGCCAGCAGTGAAGGCGCTACCTACGAGCAGTACTTC.

In this sample, this clonotype turned up many times. The V and J genes are TRBV5-1 and TRBJ2-7, with 9 bases identical to TRBD1. The germline V gene encodes CDR1 SGHRS and CDR2 YFSETQ. The CDR3 has 14 residues. V was pared by 4 bases and J by 5 bases, with 7 bases of the junction left unmatched. DNA of the CDR3: TGCGCCAGCAGCGTTTCGGACAGGGGTGACGAGCAGTACTTC. Protein product: CASSVSDRGDEQYF.

This clonotype showed up many times. The chain combines TRBV12-3 or TRBV12-4 with TRBJ1-1; D remains unclear. The CDR3 extends over 15 amino acids. V was trimmed by 4 bases and J by 0 bases, leaving 12 bases between them. The CDR3 nucleotides read TGTGCCAGCAGTTCTCAAGCGGGCATGAACACTGAAGCTTTCTTT. Residues: CASSSQAGMNTEAFF.

This clonotype was picked up many times. The chain has TRBV12-3 or TRBV12-4 and TRBJ1-2, with 7 bases fitting TRBD1. This CDR3 contains 14 residues. Trimming cost V 7 bases and J 3 bases; bases outside gene matches: 8. CDR3 bases: TGTGCCAGCAAGACGACAGGGACGGACTATGGCTACACCTTC. The encoded protein is CASKTTGTDYGYTF.

This clonotype was observed a few times. The genes are TRBV4-1 and TRBJ2-3; 13 positions match TRBD2. The CDR3 spans 17 residues. CDR1 MGHRA and CDR2 YSYEKL come from the germline V gene. J was trimmed by 1 base and V by 0 bases; bases with no gene match: 1. The CDR3, as DNA: TGCGCCAGCAGCCAAGAGGGACTAGCGGGGCGCACAGATACGCAGTATTTT. The encoded protein is CASSQEGLAGRTDTQYF.

This clonotype was counted ten times or more. This chain uses TRBV19 with TRBJ1-5; TRBD1 might be the D (5 bases). The CDR3 is 15 residues long. V lost 8 bases to trimming and J lost 5 bases, with 19 bases between them. Germline CDR1 and CDR2: LNHDA and SQIVND (reference sequence). CDR3 region: CASGTSGSSDQPQHF. In DNA, the CDR3 is TGTGCCAGTGGGACCTCCGGGAGTAGTGATCAGCCCCAGCATTTT.